In this sample, the clone carrying this T cell receptor (beta chain) turned up a few times. The entry originates in a study of blood T cell repertoires in COVID-19. About the study: COVID-19 samples collected from the United States, Italy and Spain covered acute and convalescent phases. T cells, B-cell-depleted T cells, or PBMCs provided the cDNA or gDNA that served as material.

How the authors handled the data: Amplified reference gene primers provided the basis for estimating nucleated cell counts. The assay was immunoSEQ multiplex PCR, and TCRdb's table has in-frame clones only and misses some. Clonal size and the V and J genes are those of that table, whereas D and trimming came from the DNA. In the table there are more than 65,000 clones, about four fifths of which are singletons. The trim removed 6 bases at V and 1 base at J, leaving 1 base unmatched. The germline gives CDR1 SNHLY, CDR2 FYNNEI. CDR3 length: 13 residues. The sample consisted of peripheral blood. This clonotype was sampled from a woman of 80 years or more with acute or convalescent COVID-19. The rearrangement joins TRBV2 to TRBJ1-2; 8 nucleotides align to TRBD1. In DNA form, the CDR3 reads TGTGCCAGCAGAGGACAGGGTAACTATGGCTACACCTTC. Translated: CASRGQGNYGYTF. The complete variable domain, with remaining parts taken from reference TRBV2 and TRBJ1-2, reads EPEVTQTPSHQVTQMGQEVILRCVPISNHLYFYWYRQILGQKVEFLVSFYNNEISEKSEIFDDQFSVERPDGSNFTLKIRSTKLEDSAMYFCASRGQGNYGYTFGSGTRLTVV.